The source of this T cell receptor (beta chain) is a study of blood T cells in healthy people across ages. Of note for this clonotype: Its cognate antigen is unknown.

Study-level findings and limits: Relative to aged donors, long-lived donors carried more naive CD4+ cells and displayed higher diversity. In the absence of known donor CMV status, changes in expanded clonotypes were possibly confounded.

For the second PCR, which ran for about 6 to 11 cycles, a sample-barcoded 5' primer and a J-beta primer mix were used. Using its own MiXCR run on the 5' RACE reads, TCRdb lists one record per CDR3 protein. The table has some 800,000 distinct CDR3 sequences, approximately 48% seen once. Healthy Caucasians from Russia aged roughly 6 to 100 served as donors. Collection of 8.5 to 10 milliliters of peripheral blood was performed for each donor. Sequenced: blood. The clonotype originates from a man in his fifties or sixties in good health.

CDR3 in DNA: TGCAGTACTACAAGCGGGGGGGCGCAGAATGAGCAGTACTTC. As protein: CSTTSGGAQNEQYF. The chain employs TRBV20-1 and TRBJ2-5, with 10 bases fitting TRBD2. The V segment lost 8 bases and the J segment 11 bases; nucleotides outside the gene matches: 17. The CDR3 is 14 amino acids. Looked up from germline, CDR1 is DFQATT and CDR2 is SNEGSKA (reference sequence).